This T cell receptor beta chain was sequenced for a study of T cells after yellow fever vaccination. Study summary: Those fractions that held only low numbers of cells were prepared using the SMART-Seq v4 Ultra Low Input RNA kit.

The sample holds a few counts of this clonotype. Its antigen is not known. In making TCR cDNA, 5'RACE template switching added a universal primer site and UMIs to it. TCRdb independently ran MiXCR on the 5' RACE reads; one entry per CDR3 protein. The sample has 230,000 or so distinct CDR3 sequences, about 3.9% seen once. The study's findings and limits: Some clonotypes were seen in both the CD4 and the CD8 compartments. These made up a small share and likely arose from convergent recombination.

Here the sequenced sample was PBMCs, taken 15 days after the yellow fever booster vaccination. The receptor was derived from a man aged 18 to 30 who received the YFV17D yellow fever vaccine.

The CDR3 spells CAMRGSNTGELFF. The CDR3 region has the DNA TGTGCCATGAGGGGTTCGAACACCGGGGAGCTGTTTTTT. The rearrangement joins TRBV10-3 to TRBJ2-2, with D perhaps TRBD1 or TRBD2 (5 bases each). The germline V gene has CDR1 ENHRY and CDR2 SYGVKD. V was shortened by 9 bases and J by 0 bases, with 8 bases between the two germline ends. The CDR3 contains 13 residues.